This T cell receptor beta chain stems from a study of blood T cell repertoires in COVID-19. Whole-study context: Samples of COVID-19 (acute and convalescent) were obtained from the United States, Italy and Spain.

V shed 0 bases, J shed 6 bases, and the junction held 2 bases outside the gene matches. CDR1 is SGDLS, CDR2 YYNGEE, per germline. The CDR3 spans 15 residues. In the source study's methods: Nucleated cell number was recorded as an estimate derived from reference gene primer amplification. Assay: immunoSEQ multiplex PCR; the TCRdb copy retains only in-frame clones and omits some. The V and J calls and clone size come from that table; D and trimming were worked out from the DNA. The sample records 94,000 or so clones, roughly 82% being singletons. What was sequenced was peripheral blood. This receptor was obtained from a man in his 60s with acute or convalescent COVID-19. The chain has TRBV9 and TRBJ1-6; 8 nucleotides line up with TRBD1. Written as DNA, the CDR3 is TGTGCCAGCAGCGTAGGGGGACAGGTTAATTCACCCCTCCACTTT. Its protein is CASSVGGQVNSPLHF.